What follows is one T cell receptor beta chain and its context. Antigen: not known. Losses at the gene ends were 5 bases for V and 5 bases for J; bases not matched to a gene: 13. This CDR3 has 17 amino acids. The source of the sample is a study of blood T cells in healthy people across ages. General observations from the study: Samples with more naive T cells showed higher observed beta diversity.

A second PCR of about 6 to 11 cycles used a sample-barcoded 5' primer and a J-beta primer mix. TCRdb reanalysed the 5' RACE reads using MiXCR and keeps one entry per CDR3 protein. The repertoire holds 700,000 or so distinct CDR3 sequences, with 22% as singletons. This sequence originates from a man in his sixties or seventies in good health. Sequencing used blood. The chain uses TRBV23-1 and TRBJ1-3, with TRBD1 matching over 9 bases. TRBV23-1 is an open reading frame, and its role is uncertain. CDR3 DNA sequence: TGCGCCAGCAGTTCCAGGCCGGGACAGGGTCGGAGAAACACCATATATTTT. Translated, it gives CASSSRPGQGRRNTIYF.